Below are 22 T cell receptor beta chains sequenced from a single sample in a study of T cell changes during pregnancy in multiple sclerosis. TCRdb's copy holds only in-frame clones and misses some; the assay was immunoSEQ multiplex PCR. The data show around 33,000 clones, 70% to 90% seen once. The specimen was CD8+ T cells from peripheral blood mononuclear cells, collected in the third trimester of pregnancy. The receptors shown here come from a female donor with multiple sclerosis, enrolled in a pregnancy study.

This chain connects TRBV19 to TRBJ1-6; D possibly corresponds to TRBD1 (5 bases). Trimming took 6 bases from V and 0 from J, leaving 12 bases between them. CDR3 size: 16 residues. Germline V gives CDR1 LNHDA, CDR2 SQIVND (reference sequence). The DNA for the CDR3 is TGTGCCAGTAGGCGGGGGAGGAGCTCCTATAATTCACCCCTCCACTTT. Protein product: CASRRGRSSYNSPLHF. Full variable domain (outside the CDR3, taken from reference TRBV19 and TRBJ1-6): DGGITQSPKYLFRKEGQNVTLSCEQNLNHDAMYWYRQDPGQGLRLIYYSQIVNDFQKGDIAEGYSVSREKKESFPLTVTSAQKNPTAFYLCASRRGRSSYNSPLHFGNGTRLTVT.

This chain joins TRBV5-6 and TRBJ2-1; maybe TRBD2 (7 bases). Germline V gene sequence: CDR1 SGHDT, CDR2 YYEEEE. The CDR3 contains 14 residues. Trimming stripped 2 bases from V and 5 bases from J, with 11 bases between. This chain's CDR3 is CASSLGGGHNEQFF. In DNA form, the CDR3 reads TGTGCCAGCAGCTTAGGGGGGGGGCACAATGAGCAGTTCTTC.

The chain couples TRBV11-1 to TRBJ2-1; TRBD1 matches at 8 bases. CDR1 SGHAT and CDR2 FQDESV come from the germline V gene (reference sequence). The ends lost 5 bases at V and 3 bases at J; junction bases unmatched: 3. The CDR3 loop spans 14 amino acids. CDR3 bases: TGTGCCAGCAGCCGGACAGGGAACTACAATGAGCAGTTCTTC. It translates to CASSRTGNYNEQFF.

This clone was found once. The chain has TRBV19 and TRBJ2-3; 8 bases fit TRBD2. V gave up 1 base and J gave up 4 bases; unmatched junction bases: 4. The CDR3 has 15 amino acids. CDR1 is LNHDA, CDR2 SQIVND, per germline (reference sequence). CDR3 protein: CASSIGSGGADTQYF. The CDR3 DNA sequence: TGTGCCAGTAGTATAGGAAGCGGGGGCGCAGATACGCAGTATTTT.

This chain uses TRBV4-2 with TRBJ2-7; 14 bases line up with TRBD2. V lost 4 bases to trimming and J lost 2 bases; unmatched junction nucleotides: 10. The germline V gene encodes CDR1 LGHNA and CDR2 YNFKEQ. This CDR3 is built from 18 residues. The CDR3 DNA reads as TGTGCCAGCAGCCCTGTGGGACTAGCGGGGGAGCTGACCTACGAGCAGTACTTC. Translation gives CASSPVGLAGELTYEQYF.

The chain joins TRBV27 to TRBJ1-5, with no clear D. The germline CDR1 and CDR2 sequences are MNHEY and SMNVEV (reference sequence). Trimming took off 6 bases at V and 4 bases at J, with 7 bases between the two ends. CDR3 length: 12 amino acids. DNA of the CDR3: TGTGCCAGCAGCTCCCTTAATCAGCCCCAGCATTTT. This codes for CASSSLNQPQHF.

The rearrangement uses TRBV10-3 and TRBJ2-2, with D unclear. Germline assignment: CDR1 ENHRY and CDR2 SYGVKD. The CDR3 sequence is 12 residues long. The V end was cut by 3 bases, the J end by 7 bases, with 6 bases between. The CDR3 DNA follows: TGTGCCATCAGTGACAGAGGCGGGGAGCTGTTTTTT. Protein sequence: CAISDRGGELFF.

The V gene is TRBV27, the J gene TRBJ1-2, with TRBD1 as a possible D gene (5 bases). Germline CDR1 and CDR2: MNHEY and SMNVEV (reference sequence). The V end was cut by 2 bases, the J end by 2 bases, with 9 bases between. The CDR3 has 14 residues. For the CDR3, the DNA is TGTGCCAGCAGTTTAAGGGGTCTCAACTATGGCTACACCTTC. Encoded protein: CASSLRGLNYGYTF.

The V and J genes are TRBV7-6 and TRBJ2-5; the D gene is possibly TRBD2 (6 bases). Trimming stripped 1 base from V and 0 bases from J, with 9 bases between. This CDR3 contains 15 residues. Per the germline V gene, CDR1 is SGHVS and CDR2 is FNYEAQ. In DNA form, the CDR3 reads TGTGCCAGCAGCTTAGTCGGAGGGAACCAAGAGACCCAGTACTTC. It translates to CASSLVGGNQETQYF.

The chain links TRBV7-9 to TRBJ2-1, with 11 nucleotides matching TRBD1. Germline values: CDR1 SEHNR, CDR2 FQNEAQ (reference sequence). This CDR3 comprises 15 residues. After removal of 1 base from V and 6 bases from J, the junction contained 2 bases not matched to a gene. The CDR3 nucleotides are TGTGCCAGCAGCTTAGGGGGGACAGGGGGCAATGAGCAGTTCTTC. Residues: CASSLGGTGGNEQFF.

This clone has a count of ten or more. The rearrangement uses TRBV13 and TRBJ2-2; 7 nucleotides line up with TRBD2. The CDR3 is 16 residues long. CDR1 is PRHDT and CDR2 is FYEKMQ in the germline V gene (reference sequence). V shed 1 base, J shed 1 base, and the junction held 3 bases outside the gene matches. This CDR3 is CASSLVAGENTGELFF. The CDR3 coding sequence is TGTGCCAGCAGCTTAGTGGCGGGGGAGAACACCGGGGAGCTGTTTTTT.

The chain couples TRBV7-2 to TRBJ2-1, with D unclear. The germline V gene has CDR1 SGHTA and CDR2 FQGNSA. This CDR3 has 14 residues. With 1 base removed from V and 3 bases from J, the gap between germline ends came to 7 bases. CDR3 DNA: TGTGCCAGCAGCTTAGATCCCAGCTACAATGAGCAGTTCTTC. Amino acid sequence: CASSLDPSYNEQFF. The complete variable domain, with remaining parts taken from reference TRBV7-2 and TRBJ2-1, reads GAGVSQSPSNKVTEKGKDVELRCDPISGHTALYWYRQSLGQGLEFLIYFQGNSAPDKSGLPSDRFSAERTGGSVSTLTIQRTQQEDSAVYLCASSLDPSYNEQFFGPGTRLTVL.

The chain has TRBV6-4 and TRBJ2-3; 12 positions agree with TRBD2. This CDR3 has 15 amino acids. The germline gives CDR1 MRHNA, CDR2 SNTAGT. Unmatched junction bases numbered 0, after V lost 4 bases and J lost 1 base. This CDR3 is CASSGLAGGTDTQYF. CDR3 in DNA: TGTGCCAGCAGTGGACTAGCGGGGGGCACAGATACGCAGTATTTT.

This clone is labeled medium-sized. V gene TRBV19 combines with J gene TRBJ2-3; D is possibly TRBD2 (6 bases). Germline-derived CDR1 and CDR2 are LNHDA and SQIVND (reference sequence). V lost 5 bases and J 0 bases, leaving 9 bases between the germline ends. CDR3 length equals 14 residues. This chain's CDR3 is CASSGLTSTDTQYF. Written as DNA, the CDR3 is TGTGCCAGTAGTGGACTAACTAGCACAGATACGCAGTATTTT.

CDR3 amino acids: CASSTDRVRGMNTEAFF. CDR3 nucleotides: TGTGCCAGTAGTACGGACAGGGTAAGGGGCATGAACACTGAAGCTTTCTTT. This rearrangement joins TRBV19 to TRBJ1-1, with TRBD1 identical over 8 bases. The CDR3 is 17 amino acids. V dropped 4 bases and J dropped 0; count of bases not matched to a gene: 10. Germline loops: CDR1 LNHDA, CDR2 SQIVND (reference sequence).

V usage is TRBV7-9 and J usage is TRBJ1-2, with 7 bases aligning to TRBD1. This CDR3 comprises 15 residues. Unmatched junction bases numbered 11, after V lost 6 bases and J lost 4 bases. Germline CDR1 reads SEHNR; CDR2 reads FQNEAQ (reference sequence). CDR3 amino acids: CASRPRGRRTYGYTF. CDR3 coding DNA: TGTGCCAGCAGACCGAGGGGGCGCAGGACCTATGGCTACACCTTC.

The gene calls are TRBV18 and TRBJ2-4; TRBD1 might be the D (6 bases). The V gene's germline CDR1 is KGHSH and CDR2 LQKENI. The CDR3 contains 14 residues. The V gene lost 2 bases and the J gene lost 9 bases, with 14 bases spanning the gap. The CDR3 bases are TGTGCCAGCTCACCAACAGGGCCTGGTGGCATTCAGTACTTC. Protein: CASSPTGPGGIQYF.

The gene calls are TRBV19 and TRBJ1-2; 10 bases align to TRBD1. Germline trimming cut 4 bases from V and 3 bases from J; bases unmatched to any gene: 11. CDR3 length: 17 residues. CDR1 is LNHDA, CDR2 SQIVND, per germline (reference sequence). The CDR3 loop reads CASSTGTGDDRYYGYTF. DNA of the CDR3: TGTGCCAGTAGTACCGGGACAGGGGACGATCGCTACTATGGCTACACCTTC.

CDR3 sequence (DNA): TGTGCCAGCAGCCCCCAGAGAGGAGGTGCGGGGGATACGCAGTATTTT. It encodes CASSPQRGGAGDTQYF. This chain joins TRBV9 and TRBJ2-3; possible D gene TRBD2, 6 bases. The V end was cut by 4 bases, the J end by 6 bases, with 21 bases between. CDR1 is SGDLS, CDR2 YYNGEE, per germline. This CDR3 comprises 16 residues.

V is TRBV7-6 and J is TRBJ2-1, with TRBD2 matching 13 bases. The J segment lost 10 bases and the V segment lost 1 base, leaving 13 bases of the junction unmatched. Germline V CDR1 and CDR2: SGHVS, FNYEAQ. CDR3 length equals 18 residues. The CDR3 DNA follows: TGTGCCAGCAGCTTAGTAGGGACTAGCGGGGACAGTCTTGGGGAGCAGTTCTTC. Translated: CASSLVGTSGDSLGEQFF.

The rearrangement uses TRBV4-2 and TRBJ1-1, with 10 bases identical to TRBD1. The CDR3 spans 15 residues. J lost 4 bases, V lost 3 bases, and 5 bases had no gene match. Per germline, CDR1 LGHNA and CDR2 YNFKEQ. The CDR3 reads CASSQQRTGGTEAFF. The DNA of the CDR3 is TGTGCCAGCAGCCAGCAGAGGACAGGGGGCACTGAAGCTTTCTTT.

The chain recombines TRBV7-9 with TRBJ2-3; TRBD2 matches 8 bases. The CDR3 loop spans 19 amino acids. The V and J ends lost 1 base and 0 bases, in that order; junction bases with no gene match: 12. Germline values: CDR1 SEHNR, CDR2 FQNEAQ (reference sequence). CDR3 amino acids: CASSLGESLRGVSTDTQYF. The DNA of the CDR3 is TGTGCCAGCAGCTTAGGAGAAAGTCTGCGGGGGGTAAGCACAGATACGCAGTATTTT.